One sample yielded the 16 T cell receptor beta chains listed below, sequenced in a study of response to subunit inactivated influenza vaccine. TCRdb itself ran the RT-PCR reads through MiXCR, one entry per CDR3 protein. The repertoire holds about 240,000 distinct CDR3 sequences, with over 9% as singletons. The sequences come from non-naive T cells sorted from PBMCs, collected approximately 15 days before vaccination. These receptor sequences come from a man aged 50 to 60 who received an inactivated influenza vaccine.

This clonotype was seen a few times. The chain combines TRBV7-9 with TRBJ1-5, with no clear D. V gave up 5 bases and J gave up 4 bases, with 9 bases separating them. Germline CDR1 and CDR2: SEHNR and FQNEAQ (reference sequence). The CDR3 sequence is 13 residues long. The CDR3 is CASSPNANQPQHF. CDR3 DNA sequence: TGTGCCAGCAGCCCAAACGCGAATCAGCCCCAGCATTTT.

This clonotype was counted a few times. The gene calls are TRBV7-2 and TRBJ1-4, with D perhaps TRBD1 (6 bases). This CDR3 is 15 amino acids long. V lost 5 bases and J 3 bases, leaving 13 bases between the germline ends. CDR1 and CDR2 (germline): SGHTA, FQGNSA. Here the CDR3 reads CASSLYRVPNEKLFF. The CDR3 nucleotides read TGTGCCAGCAGCCTATACAGGGTGCCTAATGAAAAACTGTTTTTT.

This clonotype was detected a few times. The chain joins TRBV27 to TRBJ2-6; either TRBD1 or TRBD2 may fit D (5 bases each). V was clipped by 5 bases and J by 4 bases, with 15 bases between them. The CDR3 totals 16 residues. Per the germline V gene, CDR1 is MNHEY and CDR2 is SMNVEV (reference sequence). The CDR3 DNA reads as TGTGCCAGCAGTAGCCTTTCCGGGGACGGGGCCAACGTCCTGACTTTC. Translating it yields CASSSLSGDGANVLTF.

This clonotype has a count of ten or more. The chain recombines TRBV20-1 with TRBJ2-7, with D possibly being TRBD1 or TRBD2 (6 bases each). The V end was cut by 5 bases, the J end by 5 bases, with 19 bases between. The CDR3 runs 14 residues. In germline, CDR1 is DFQATT, CDR2 SNEGSKA (reference sequence). The CDR3 protein is CSAEDRSRGNEQYF. The CDR3, as DNA: TGCAGTGCTGAGGACAGATCCCGGGGGAACGAGCAGTACTTC.

V is TRBV5-1 and J is TRBJ2-5; D remains unclear. CDR3 size: 14 residues. V was shortened by 2 bases and J by 5 bases, with 13 bases between the two germline ends. Germline CDR1 and CDR2: SGHRS and YFSETQ. CDR3: CASSFGPAGETQYF. The CDR3 coding sequence is TGCGCCAGCAGCTTCGGTCCGGCTGGCGAGACCCAGTACTTC. The full variable domain, rest sourced from reference TRBV5-1 and TRBJ2-5, is KAGVTQTPRYLIKTRGQQVTLSCSPISGHRSVSWYQQTPGQGLQFLFEYFSETQRNKGNFPGRFSGRQFSNSRSEMNVSTLELGDSALYLCASSFGPAGETQYFGPGTRLLVL.

The chain has TRBV6-1 and TRBJ2-2; 9 bases map to TRBD1. After removal of 5 bases from V and 1 base from J, the junction contained 2 bases not matched to a gene. This CDR3 is 15 amino acids long. The germline V gene has CDR1 MNHNS and CDR2 SASEGT. The CDR3 is CASSRDRENTGELFF. The CDR3 nucleotides are TGTGCCAGCAGTCGGGACAGGGAGAACACCGGGGAGCTGTTTTTT.

This clonotype was seen more than once but under ten times. The chain employs TRBV6-2 or TRBV6-3 and TRBJ2-3; D gene uncertain. The CDR3 has 11 amino acids. Germline assignment: CDR1 MNHEY and CDR2 SVGEGT. V dropped 8 bases and J dropped 6 bases, with 9 bases sitting between them. The CDR3 protein is CASGYSDTQYF. CDR3 nucleotide sequence: TGTGCCAGCGGATACAGTGATACGCAGTATTTT.

V gene TRBV19 combines with J gene TRBJ2-1, with 9 bases lining up with TRBD2. Germline V gene data show CDR1 as LNHDA and CDR2 as SQIVND (reference sequence). There are 15 residues in the CDR3. The J segment lost 8 bases and the V segment lost 5 bases, leaving 10 bases of the junction unmatched. The CDR3: CASSWRASGTDEQFF. The CDR3 region has the DNA TGTGCCAGTAGTTGGAGGGCTAGCGGGACCGATGAGCAGTTCTTC.

This clonotype came up many times. The chain recombines TRBV10-3 with TRBJ2-3, with D perhaps TRBD1 (8 bases). Germline CDR1 and CDR2: ENHRY and SYGVKD. Trimming stripped 0 bases from V and 0 bases from J, with 16 bases between. This CDR3 spans 18 amino acids. The CDR3 sequence: CAISESMGGTGSTDTQYF. The CDR3 DNA sequence: TGTGCCATCAGTGAGTCGATGGGAGGGACAGGAAGCACAGATACGCAGTATTTT.

This clonotype was found a few times. The CDR3 DNA follows: TGTGCCACCCGGGGCAGGGGGCAGAAAGAAAAACTGTTTTTT. Translation gives CATRGRGQKEKLFF. The rearrangement joins TRBV12-3 or TRBV12-4 to TRBJ1-4; 8 positions match TRBD1. The trim removed 10 bases at V and 8 bases at J, leaving 12 bases unmatched. CDR3 length equals 14 residues.

The CDR3 DNA is TGCAGTGCAACCGGCTCGGGGGCTGGTGAGACCCAGTACTTC. Its translation: CSATGSGAGETQYF. The V call is TRBV20-1, the J call TRBJ2-5; D tentatively fits TRBD1 or TRBD2 (6 bases each). Trimming left V 6 bases short and J 5 bases short, with 19 bases between. This CDR3 contains 14 residues. Germline V gene sequence: CDR1 DFQATT, CDR2 SNEGSKA (reference sequence).

V usage is TRBV18 and J usage is TRBJ1-3; possible D gene TRBD1, 5 bases. Germline-derived CDR1 and CDR2 are KGHSH and LQKENI. This CDR3 contains 15 residues. Trimming stripped 4 bases from V and 0 bases from J, with 10 bases between. CDR3 sequence reads: CASSRDSNSGNTIYF. Here the CDR3 DNA reads TGTGCCAGCTCACGTGACAGTAACTCTGGAAACACCATATATTTT.

This clonotype was detected a few times. The CDR3 region has the DNA TGTGCCAGCAGCCCAACGTGGAGTAGTTCCTACAATGAGCAGTTCTTC. Translated: CASSPTWSSSYNEQFF. J is TRBJ2-1 and V is TRBV7-3; no clear D gene. The germline V and J ends were trimmed by 5 bases and 1 base, with 15 bases remaining between them. The V gene's germline CDR1 is SGHTA and CDR2 FQGTGA. The CDR3 consists of 16 residues.

This clonotype was picked up a small number of times. The V call is TRBV20-1, the J call TRBJ2-1; D unclear. V dropped 3 bases and J dropped 6 bases, with 9 bases sitting between them. This CDR3 is built from 12 residues. Germline-derived CDR1 and CDR2 are DFQATT and SNEGSKA (reference sequence). The CDR3 loop is CSASPRANEQFF. The CDR3 bases are TGCAGTGCTAGTCCTAGAGCCAATGAGCAGTTCTTC.

This clonotype has more than one count but fewer than ten. V and J are TRBV4-3 and TRBJ1-2; D perhaps matches TRBD1 (6 bases). Between the trimmed V and J ends, which lost 1 base and 4 bases, there was a span of 13 bases. Germline CDR1 and CDR2: LGHNA and YSLEER. This CDR3 spans 15 amino acids. The CDR3 nucleotides are TGCGCCAGCAGCCAAGCGGGTGGGGGCGGCTATGGCTACACCTTC. Its protein product is CASSQAGGGGYGYTF.

The table lists this clonotype with a few counts. This chain joins TRBV20-1 and TRBJ1-2; 8 nucleotides align to TRBD1. Germline V lookup: CDR1 DFQATT, CDR2 SNEGSKA (reference sequence). The CDR3 contains 13 residues. Trimming took 1 base from V and 7 from J; bases not matched to a gene: 5. CDR3 nucleotides: TGCAGTGCTAGAGGGACAGGGCGGGCTGGCTACACCTTC. Translation gives CSARGTGRAGYTF.